These 19 T cell receptor beta chains originate from one sample sequenced in a study of regulatory T cells in long-lasting Graves disease. Construction of TCR beta libraries relied on iRepertoire HTBI primers and on Arm-PCR targeting CDR3 regions. One entry per CDR3 protein, called by TCRdb with MiXCR from the multiplex PCR reads. The sample includes about 420,000 distinct CDR3 sequences, around 17% of them seen just once. The time point here: newly diagnosed GD, antithyroid drugs for less than 3 months. PBMCs were the source of the RNA used for TCR sequencing. These same records also appear under a second study, on T cells in Graves' hyperthyroidism and ophthalmopathy.

The sequencing used peripheral blood mononuclear cells (PBMCs), collected at new diagnosis, from a patient treated with antithyroid drugs. These receptors originate from a woman aged 18-29 years with Graves disease.

In this sample, this clonotype turned up a few times. It may be a read error: a sequence one base away is much more abundant. This chain links TRBV2 with TRBJ1-1; 7 nucleotides align to TRBD1. The CDR3 runs to 13 residues. V shed 6 bases, J shed 4 bases, and the junction held 5 bases outside the gene matches. CDR1 is SNHLY and CDR2 is FYNNEI in the germline V gene. The CDR3 protein is CASRGQVSTEAFF. The CDR3 bases are TGTGCCAGCAGAGGACAGGTGAGCACTGAAGCTTTCTTT.

In this sample, this clonotype turned up a few times. The chain uses TRBV15 and TRBJ1-5; D call uncertain. Germline values: CDR1 LNHNV, CDR2 YYDKDF (reference sequence). This CDR3 has 15 residues. V lost 5 bases and J 2 bases, leaving 13 bases between the germline ends. The chain's CDR3 is CATSVGSYGNQPQHF. The DNA for the CDR3 is TGTGCCACCAGCGTAGGGAGCTATGGCAATCAGCCCCAGCATTTT. The full variable domain, with the rest looked up from reference TRBV15 and TRBJ1-5, is DAMVIQNPRYQVTQFGKPVTLSCSQTLNHNVMYWYQQKSSQAPKLLFHYYDKDFNNEADTPDNFQSRRPNTSFCFLDIRSPGLGDTAMYLCATSVGSYGNQPQHFGDGTRLSIL.

The chain couples TRBV19 to TRBJ2-3; a weak D match, TRBD2 (6 bases). Per the germline V gene, CDR1 is LNHDA and CDR2 is SQIVND (reference sequence). Trimming removed 8 bases at V and 0 bases at J, with 15 bases between. The CDR3 length is 15 residues. This chain's CDR3 is CASRGILSSTDTQYF. The CDR3 bases are TGTGCCAGTCGCGGGATCCTTTCTAGCACAGATACGCAGTATTTT.

This clonotype was recorded a few times. Relative to the germline gene, one junction end is altered; a read error may explain this. This chain uses TRBV7-6 with TRBJ1-5; unclear D gene. Germline V gene sequence: CDR1 SGHVS, CDR2 FNYEAQ. This CDR3 comprises 17 residues. DNA for the CDR3: TGTGCCAGCAGTTTAGAGGTTAGGGATCATAGCAATCAGCCCCAGCATTTT. Its protein product is CASSLEVRDHSNQPQHF.

This clonotype was detected only a few times. The chain couples TRBV7-9 to TRBJ1-2; tentative D call: TRBD1 (6 bases). CDR1 is SEHNR and CDR2 is FQNEAQ in the germline V gene (reference sequence). Trimming pared 1 base from V and 4 bases from J, leaving 10 bases between. The CDR3 length is 14 residues. The chain's CDR3 is CASSLEQGAYGYTF. For the CDR3, the DNA is TGTGCCAGCAGCTTAGAACAGGGCGCCTATGGCTACACCTTC.

This clonotype appeared once. Since the CDR3 does not end with the conserved phenylalanine or tryptophan, this likely comes from a read error. It is unclear where the CDR3 begins or ends on the DNA, so no DNA is shown, and the CDR3 is as TCRdb lists it. The gene calls are TRBV5-4 and TRBJ2-5. Germline CDR1 reads SGHNT; CDR2 reads YYREEE (reference sequence). Counting both end residues, the CDR3 totals 13 amino acids. The CDR3 loop reads CASSLTVQETEYL.

This rearrangement joins TRBV20-1 to TRBJ2-3; TRBD2 matches at 14 bases. Germline loops: CDR1 DFQATT, CDR2 SNEGSKA (reference sequence). The CDR3 is 16 residues long. The V and J ends lost 5 bases and 5 bases, in that order; junction bases with no gene match: 9. The CDR3 nucleotides are TGCAGTGCTGCCCTGGGACTAGCGGGAGTGGGAGATACGCAGTATTTT. Protein sequence: CSAALGLAGVGDTQYF.

A remark on this clonotype: This likely came from a read error, as a far larger clone is one base away. The chain joins TRBV10-3 to TRBJ2-4; 9 bases fit TRBD1. The J call could be wrong; TRBJ2-3 is a better fit for the DNA end. There are 14 residues in the CDR3. Looked up from germline, CDR1 is ENHRY and CDR2 is SYGVKD. CDR3 DNA: TGTGCCACTGGGGACAGGGCTAACACAGATGCGCAGTATTTT. Protein: CATGDRANTDAQYF.

This clonotype was detected ten times or more. V and J are TRBV6-5 and TRBJ1-5; D is uncertain. CDR3 size: 15 residues. V dropped 0 bases and J dropped 0 bases, with 6 bases sitting between them. Germline V gene sequence: CDR1 MNHEY, CDR2 SVGAGI. The CDR3 bases are TGTGCCAGCAGTTACTCGAGGGTTAGCAATCAGCCCCAGCATTTT. This gives the protein CASSYSRVSNQPQHF.

This clonotype appeared many times. The chain has TRBV28 and TRBJ2-5, with D perhaps TRBD2 (5 bases). The V and J ends lost 3 bases and 7 bases respectively, with 18 bases between them. Germline CDR1 is MDHEN and CDR2 is SYDVKM. The CDR3 sequence is 15 residues long. The CDR3 bases are TGTGCCAGCAGTTTGCTAGCTGCGATTGTGGGGACCCAGTACTTC. This gives the protein CASSLLAAIVGTQYF.

Comments on this clonotype: One junction end does not reproduce the germline sequence, and a read error may be involved. The CDR3 loop reads CSPRAPQSSYKEQFF. For the CDR3, the DNA is TGCAGCCCTAGGGCGCCCCAGAGCTCCTACAAGGAGCAGTTCTTC. The genes are TRBV20-1 and TRBJ2-1; D is undetermined. The germline V gene encodes CDR1 DFQATT and CDR2 SNEGSKA (reference sequence). The CDR3 is 15 amino acids.

The chain links TRBV7-2 to TRBJ2-2; TRBD1 might be the D (6 bases). With 5 bases removed from V and 3 bases from J, the gap between germline ends came to 10 bases. CDR1 and CDR2 (germline): SGHTA, FQGNSA. This CDR3 contains 14 residues. In nucleotides, the CDR3 is TGTGCCAGCAGCCGAGGGGGTTACACCGGGGAGCTGTTTTTT. This codes for CASSRGGYTGELFF.

A remark on this clonotype: A much larger clone lies a single base off, so this may be a read error. The chain is built from TRBV27 and TRBJ1-4; TRBD1 matches at 10 bases. The CDR3 loop spans 16 amino acids. Germline loops: CDR1 MNHEY, CDR2 SMNVEV (reference sequence). With 5 bases clipped from V and 4 bases from J, the junction kept 7 bases outside the gene matches. The CDR3 sequence: CASSRGQGRFNEKLFF. CDR3 sequence (DNA): TGTGCCAGCAGTCGGGGACAGGGGAGATTTAATGAAAAACTGTTTTTT.

In this sample, this clonotype turned up a few times. The chain joins TRBV3-1 to TRBJ2-2, with 9 bases lining up with TRBD2. CDR1 and CDR2 from the germline V gene are LGHDT and YNNKEL (reference sequence). The CDR3 loop spans 16 amino acids. The trim removed 8 bases at V and 6 bases at J, leaving 13 bases unmatched. The CDR3 DNA follows: TGTGCCAGCTCGCGGGAGCTAGCGGGATTGCCCGGGGAGCTGTTTTTT. This gives the protein CASSRELAGLPGELFF.

This clonotype occurred many times. The V and J genes are TRBV7-9 and TRBJ2-1; D possibly corresponds to TRBD2 (6 bases). CDR1 is SEHNR and CDR2 is FQNEAQ in the germline V gene (reference sequence). The CDR3 spans 15 residues. V shed 6 bases and J shed 0 bases, with 12 bases lying between them. In nucleotides, the CDR3 is TGTGCCAGCAGAGTTGTGGGGGGCTCCTACAATGAGCAGTTCTTC. Encoded protein: CASRVVGGSYNEQFF. The complete variable domain, with remaining parts taken from reference TRBV7-9 and TRBJ2-1, reads DTGVSQNPRHKITKRGQNVTFRCDPISEHNRLYWYRQTLGQGPEFLTYFQNEAQLEKSRLLSDRFSAERPKGSFSTLEIQRTEQGDSAMYLCASRVVGGSYNEQFFGPGTRLTVL.

In this sample, this clonotype turned up many times. The rearrangement uses TRBV20-1 and TRBJ2-1; the D is unclear. CDR1 is DFQATT, CDR2 SNEGSKA, per germline (reference sequence). V was cut by 4 bases and J by 4 bases, with 8 bases left in between. This CDR3 region has 12 residues. CDR3: CSATGRYNEQFF. The CDR3 nucleotides are TGCAGTGCTACCGGACGGTACAATGAGCAGTTCTTC.

This clonotype appeared a few times. V and J are TRBV27 and TRBJ2-1; 12 bases are shared with TRBD1. There are 16 residues in the CDR3. V was pared by 4 bases and J by 10 bases, with 11 bases of the junction left unmatched. CDR1 and CDR2 from the germline V gene are MNHEY and SMNVEV (reference sequence). The CDR3, as DNA: TGTGCCAGCAGTTCACTGGGGGGACAGGGGGCTGGGGAGCAGTTCTTC. Translated: CASSSLGGQGAGEQFF.

V and J are TRBV20-1 and TRBJ2-1; D not resolved. This CDR3 is built from 14 residues. Germline values: CDR1 DFQATT, CDR2 SNEGSKA (reference sequence). Trimming took 4 bases from V and 0 from J, leaving 10 bases between them. Here the CDR3 reads CSAKDPSSYNEQFF. The CDR3 DNA reads TGCAGTGCTAAGGATCCGAGCTCCTACAATGAGCAGTTCTTC.

In its sample, this clonotype was seen many times. The V gene is TRBV12-3 or TRBV12-4, the J gene TRBJ2-1, with TRBD2 matching over 13 bases. The CDR3 extends over 16 amino acids. J was trimmed by 7 bases and V by 4 bases; bases with no gene match: 7. The CDR3, as DNA: TGTGCCAGCAGTTCCAGGACTAGCGGGAGTTTTAATGAGCAGTTCTTC. This sequence encodes CASSSRTSGSFNEQFF.